This entry describes one TCR beta chain. Only in-frame clones appear in the TCRdb table, and some are missing; sequencing was by immunoSEQ multiplex PCR. In the table there are tens of thousands of clones, roughly 95% of which are singletons. The data were taken from a study of control samples from healthy donors and cancer patients. This CDR3 has 16 amino acids. The germline V and J ends were trimmed by 6 bases and 9 bases, with 26 bases remaining between them. Germline values: CDR1 ENHRY, CDR2 SYGVKD. Sequencing input: blood. The rearrangement uses TRBV10-3 and TRBJ1-2; no firm D call. The TCR originated in a man in his sixties in good health. This CDR3 is CAIRGMEAPPVVSYTF. The CDR3 DNA sequence: TGTGCCATCAGGGGGATGGAGGCCCCCCCGGTGGTAAGCTACACCTTC.